These 25 T cell receptor beta chains share one sample of origin, sequenced in a study of blood T cell repertoires in COVID-19. Here immunoSEQ multiplex PCR was the method, and the copy in TCRdb shows in-frame clones only, minus some. There are 500,000 to 600,000 clones in the sample; 85% to 90% occur only once, and roughly 7.3% lies in the top ten. Sequencing was carried out using peripheral blood. Source of these receptors: a woman aged 50 to 65 with COVID-19, enrolled during active disease.

The rearrangement links TRBV5-1 to TRBJ1-1; no clear D gene. Per germline, CDR1 SGHRS and CDR2 YFSETQ. V was pared by 2 bases and J by 6 bases, with 17 bases between. The CDR3 is 15 residues long. In DNA, the CDR3 is TGCGCCAGCAGCTTAGAGGGAATGGCCCCAGCTGAAGCTTTCTTT. Amino acid sequence: CASSLEGMAPAEAFF.

This chain uses TRBV11-1 with TRBJ2-3; 11 bases line up with TRBD1. Germline V gives CDR1 SGHAT, CDR2 FQDESV (reference sequence). This CDR3 has 15 amino acids. V shed 7 bases, J shed 3 bases, and the junction held 6 bases outside the gene matches. CDR3 residues: CASTKRDRGTDTQYF. The CDR3 region has the DNA TGTGCCAGCACCAAGAGGGACAGGGGGACAGATACGCAGTATTTT.

This clone has only a few counts. This sequence joins TRBV5-1 and TRBJ1-5; unclear D gene. There are 15 residues in the CDR3. Germline V gene sequence: CDR1 SGHRS, CDR2 YFSETQ. V was trimmed by 0 bases and J by 5 bases, leaving 12 bases between them. The CDR3: CASSLGGYLHQPQHF. In DNA form, the CDR3 reads TGCGCCAGCAGCTTGGGCGGGTACCTACATCAGCCCCAGCATTTT.

The V and J genes are TRBV15 and TRBJ2-7; a weak D match, TRBD1 (6 bases). V lost 2 bases and J 0 bases, leaving 11 bases between the germline ends. From germline, CDR1 is LNHNV and CDR2 YYDKDF (reference sequence). This CDR3 comprises 15 residues. The CDR3 nucleotides are TGTGCCACCAGCAGAAGAAGGACAGTCTCCTACGAGCAGTACTTC. Protein sequence: CATSRRRTVSYEQYF.

This chain connects TRBV18 to TRBJ2-2, with D perhaps matching TRBD1 (6 bases). Trimming cost V 4 bases and J 0 bases, with 9 bases left between them. The CDR3 totals 15 residues. CDR1 and CDR2 (germline): KGHSH, LQKENI. CDR3 sequence: CASSRTEANTGELFF. In nucleotides, the CDR3 is TGTGCCAGCTCACGGACAGAAGCGAACACCGGGGAGCTGTTTTTT.

The V and J genes are TRBV7-3 and TRBJ1-1; D remains unclear. The V gene's germline CDR1 is SGHTA and CDR2 FQGTGA. With 4 bases removed from V and 1 base from J, the gap between germline ends came to 13 bases. The CDR3 consists of 15 residues. The CDR3 is CASSSRRASNTEAFF. The CDR3 nucleotides read TGTGCCAGCAGCTCCCGGCGGGCCTCGAACACTGAAGCTTTCTTT.

This clone was seen once. CDR3 DNA sequence: TGTGCCTGGAGCACCTCGGGAGATGGCTACACCTTC. Translating gives CAWSTSGDGYTF. This sequence joins TRBV30 and TRBJ1-2; D ambiguous. Germline V gene lookup returns CDR1 GTSNPN and CDR2 SVGIG (reference sequence). The CDR3 length is 12 residues. Trimming cost V 3 bases and J 6 bases, with 11 bases left between them.

CDR3 in DNA: TGTGCCAGCAGCGAACAGGGGGCCCACACTGAAGCTTTCTTT. Protein product: CASSEQGAHTEAFF. This chain joins TRBV7-9 and TRBJ1-1, with 9 bases lining up with TRBD1. Germline V CDR1 and CDR2: SEHNR, FQNEAQ (reference sequence). The CDR3 length is 14 residues. The ends lost 5 bases at V and 3 bases at J; junction bases unmatched: 4.

This chain links TRBV6-6 with TRBJ2-3, with 12 bases matching TRBD2. The germline V gene has CDR1 MNHNY and CDR2 SVGAGI (reference sequence). The CDR3 loop spans 15 amino acids. J lost 6 bases, V lost 8 bases, and 9 bases had no gene match. This CDR3 is CASFSSGGASDTQYF. CDR3 DNA: TGTGCCAGCTTCTCTAGCGGGGGGGCGTCTGATACGCAGTATTTT.

This clone occurred once. V gene TRBV6-5 combines with J gene TRBJ1-3; 8 bases match TRBD1. J lost 5 bases, V lost 10 bases, and 10 bases had no gene match. This CDR3 spans 14 amino acids. Germline loops: CDR1 MNHEY, CDR2 SVGAGI. The CDR3 loop is CATEDRANRNTIYF. In DNA form, the CDR3 reads TGTGCCACCGAGGACAGGGCTAATCGAAACACCATATATTTT.

About this clone: The sample has other DNA sequences that encode this CDR3 too. The chain carries TRBV5-1 and TRBJ1-5; D is unresolved. CDR1 is SGHRS and CDR2 is YFSETQ in the germline V gene. This CDR3 comprises 15 residues. Trimming took 0 bases from V and 1 from J, leaving 8 bases between them. This chain's CDR3 is CASSLGGGSNQPQHF. CDR3 nucleotide sequence: TGCGCCAGCAGCTTGGGGGGAGGGAGCAATCAGCCCCAGCATTTT. Full variable domain (remainder filled in from reference TRBV5-1 and TRBJ1-5): KAGVTQTPRYLIKTRGQQVTLSCSPISGHRSVSWYQQTPGQGLQFLFEYFSETQRNKGNFPGRFSGRQFSNSRSEMNVSTLELGDSALYLCASSLGGGSNQPQHFGDGTRLSIL.

As regards this clone: Germline is not matched at one junction end, which may reflect a read error. The rearrangement joins TRBV12-3 or TRBV12-4 to TRBJ2-7, with a weak D call TRBD2 (5 bases). This CDR3 is built from 12 residues. The CDR3 loop is CASSIASYEQYF. The CDR3 nucleotides read TGTGCCAGCAGTATAGCGAGCTACGAGCAGTACTTC.

The CDR3 DNA is TGTGCCAGCAGACCTAAACAGGGGGTAGGCCACGAGCAGTACTTC. Translated, it gives CASRPKQGVGHEQYF. The chain has TRBV6-6 and TRBJ2-7, with 8 bases that match TRBD1. The V and J ends lost 6 bases and 5 bases, in that order; junction bases with no gene match: 12. Germline V lookup: CDR1 MNHNY, CDR2 SVGAGI (reference sequence). CDR3 length equals 15 residues.

The chain joins TRBV28 to TRBJ1-5; D perhaps matches TRBD1 (6 bases). This CDR3 comprises 16 residues. Germline assignment: CDR1 MDHEN and CDR2 SYDVKM. Trimming took off 6 bases at V and 5 bases at J, with 20 bases between the two ends. CDR3 sequence: CASSWVRQGLDQPQHF. The CDR3 DNA is TGTGCCAGCAGCTGGGTCCGCCAGGGGCTGGATCAGCCCCAGCATTTT.

J is TRBJ2-3 and V is TRBV9; tentative D call: TRBD2 (5 bases). Germline V CDR1 and CDR2: SGDLS, YYNGEE. Trimming cost V 3 bases and J 0 bases, with 20 bases left between them. The CDR3 contains 18 residues. The chain's CDR3 is CASSEGLSGPSSTDTQYF. The CDR3 nucleotides read TGTGCCAGCAGCGAAGGCCTCAGCGGACCATCTAGCACAGATACGCAGTATTTT. Full variable domain (remainder filled in from reference TRBV9 and TRBJ2-3): DSGVTQTPKHLITATGQRVTLRCSPRSGDLSVYWYQQSLDQGLQFLIQYYNGEERAKGNILERFSAQQFPDLHSELNLSSLELGDSALYFCASSEGLSGPSSTDTQYFGPGTRLTVL.

The chain uses TRBV3-1 (or the pseudogene TRBV3-2) and TRBJ2-5; TRBD1 matches at 7 bases. Germline V gene sequence: CDR1 LGHDT, CDR2 YNNKEL (reference sequence). The CDR3 runs to 15 residues. J gave up 5 bases and V 7 bases, and 13 bases lay outside the gene matches. CDR3 protein: CASTRRGGLGETQYF. The CDR3 DNA sequence: TGTGCCAGCACCCGAAGAGGGGGCTTGGGGGAGACCCAGTACTTC.

The chain joins TRBV19 to TRBJ2-5, with TRBD2 matching over 15 bases. The CDR3 is 18 residues long. Germline lookup yields CDR1 LNHDA and CDR2 SQIVND (reference sequence). V dropped 4 bases and J dropped 9; count of bases not matched to a gene: 15. CDR3 loop: CASSTLNTGTSGGSSQYF. The CDR3 DNA follows: TGTGCCAGTAGTACGCTAAATACCGGGACTAGCGGGGGGTCTTCCCAGTACTTC.

This chain connects TRBV12-3 or TRBV12-4 to TRBJ2-7, with D possibly being TRBD2 (6 bases). This CDR3 is built from 13 residues. V lost 3 bases and J 4 bases, leaving 10 bases between the germline ends. CDR3 residues: CASSFSGEYEQYF. DNA for the CDR3: TGTGCCAGCAGTTTTTCGGGGGAATACGAGCAGTACTTC.

This clone appeared once. The chain recombines TRBV9 with TRBJ2-7, with 8 bases matching TRBD2. The CDR3 sequence is 13 residues long. Unmatched junction bases numbered 5, after V lost 4 bases and J lost 5 bases. Germline V gene data show CDR1 as SGDLS and CDR2 as YYNGEE. The CDR3 coding sequence is TGTGCCAGCAGCCCGGGAGGGGGGCACGAGCAGTACTTC. It is translated as CASSPGGGHEQYF.

V gene TRBV2 combines with J gene TRBJ1-2; D gene ambiguous. Germline V gene lookup returns CDR1 SNHLY and CDR2 FYNNEI. This CDR3 region has 14 residues. The V and J ends lost 3 bases and 4 bases respectively, with 12 bases between them. The CDR3 is CASSELREIYGYTF. DNA of the CDR3: TGTGCCAGCAGTGAGTTACGGGAGATCTATGGCTACACCTTC.

CDR3 nucleotides: TGTGCCAGCAGCCTCGGGGATGTCGCTAATGAAAAACTGTTTTTT. Its translation: CASSLGDVANEKLFF. This sequence joins TRBV14 and TRBJ1-4; D is ambiguous. CDR1 is SGHDN and CDR2 is FVKESK in the germline V gene. This CDR3 has 15 amino acids. The V and J ends lost 4 bases and 3 bases respectively, with 12 bases between them.

The J gene is TRBJ2-7, the V gene TRBV10-2; maybe TRBD1 (5 bases). CDR1 is WSHSY and CDR2 is SAAADI in the germline V gene. Between the trimmed V and J ends, which lost 2 bases and 2 bases, there was a span of 13 bases. This CDR3 is 15 amino acids long. Here the CDR3 reads CASSEDSLRTYEQYF. CDR3 sequence (DNA): TGCGCCAGCAGTGAGGACAGCTTAAGGACCTACGAGCAGTACTTC.

The chain has TRBV7-8 and TRBJ2-7; the D gene is possibly TRBD2 (6 bases). There are 13 residues in the CDR3. In germline, CDR1 is SGHVS, CDR2 FQNEAQ. Deletions cut 8 bases from V and 1 base from J, with 12 bases between. CDR3 in DNA: TGTGCCAGCGGCCCGGACTATTCCTACGAGCAGTACTTC. Protein sequence: CASGPDYSYEQYF.

This chain joins TRBV7-9 and TRBJ1-1, with a possible D match to TRBD1 (5 bases). CDR3 length: 12 residues. V was clipped by 5 bases and J by 6 bases, with 10 bases between them. Germline CDR1 and CDR2: SEHNR and FQNEAQ (reference sequence). CDR3 bases: TGTGCCAGCAGCCCTGAACAGGCTGAAGCTTTCTTT. Translation gives CASSPEQAEAFF.

The chain employs TRBV6-5 and TRBJ1-6; 10 positions agree with TRBD1. The CDR3 runs to 14 residues. Germline CDR1 and CDR2: MNHEY and SVGAGI. The trim removed 2 bases at V and 9 bases at J, leaving 1 base unmatched. CDR3 sequence reads: CASSYDRGRSPLHF. In DNA form, the CDR3 reads TGTGCCAGCAGTTACGACAGGGGGCGTTCACCCCTCCACTTT.